The 32 T cell receptor beta chains below come from one sample, sequenced in a study of liver allograft versus peripheral blood T cells. Study context: Comparing T cell receptor repertoires in transplanted livers with those in recipients' peripheral blood was part of the design.

TCRdb reprocessed the reads with MiXCR, giving one entry per CDR3 protein. The table records 10,000 to 15,000 distinct CDR3 sequences, approximately 30% of them present only once. Every receptor here comes from a human patient who had a liver transplant. Some T cells may have come from the graft donor.

Many counts were recorded for this clonotype. The chain couples TRBV19 to TRBJ2-7, with a possible D match to TRBD1 (6 bases). V was shortened by 5 bases and J by 4 bases, with 24 bases between the two germline ends. CDR3 length equals 17 residues. The germline V gene has CDR1 LNHDA and CDR2 SQIVND (reference sequence). The CDR3 DNA reads as TGTGCCAGTAGTCCCCGGCAGGGGCGCGGTGTGAGTTACGAGCAGTACTTC. Translation gives CASSPRQGRGVSYEQYF.

This clonotype was seen a few times. V is TRBV27 and J is TRBJ2-7; unclear D gene. With 4 bases removed from V and 0 bases from J, the gap between germline ends came to 10 bases. This CDR3 has 14 residues. Germline CDR1 MNHEY, CDR2 SMNVEV (reference sequence). The CDR3 protein is CASSSISTSYEQYF. For the CDR3, the DNA is TGTGCCAGCAGTTCGATATCAACCTCCTACGAGCAGTACTTC.

V gene TRBV20-1 combines with J gene TRBJ1-5; D call uncertain. The CDR3 contains 13 residues. V shed 7 bases and J shed 2 bases, with 12 bases lying between them. Germline V gives CDR1 DFQATT, CDR2 SNEGSKA (reference sequence). The CDR3 nucleotides are TGCAGTGTCCCCGTTCAAGGCAATCAGCCCCAGCATTTT. This sequence encodes CSVPVQGNQPQHF.

There are a few counts of this clonotype. The V call is TRBV30, the J call TRBJ2-5; TRBD1 matches at 10 bases. Per germline, CDR1 GTSNPN and CDR2 SVGIG (reference sequence). After removal of 5 bases from V and 1 base from J, the junction contained 7 bases not matched to a gene. The CDR3 contains 15 residues. CDR3: CAWDRGRVVQETQYF. The CDR3 DNA reads TGTGCCTGGGACAGGGGGCGAGTGGTCCAAGAGACCCAGTACTTC.

The rearrangement joins TRBV28 to TRBJ1-2; TRBD1 aligns across 9 bases. The CDR3 loop spans 12 amino acids. With V trimmed by 11 bases and J by 8 bases, 9 bases remained unmatched. CDR1 and CDR2 (germline): MDHEN, SYDVKM. CDR3 in DNA: TGTGCCGCCCGACAGGGGGGGAACGGCTACACCTTC. Its translation: CAARQGGNGYTF.

The count of this clonotype is one. The CDR3 bases are TGCAGTGCTTCAGGGGGTGGCACAGATACGCAGTATTTT. It is translated as CSASGGGTDTQYF. V gene TRBV20-1 combines with J gene TRBJ2-3; 7 bases are a match to TRBD1. V lost 5 bases and J lost 1; bases outside the gene matches: 3. Germline CDR1 DFQATT, CDR2 SNEGSKA (reference sequence). The length of the CDR3 is 13 residues.

The V gene is TRBV28, the J gene TRBJ1-1; 7 bases are shared with TRBD1. The CDR3 has 16 amino acids. V was pared by 4 bases and J by 1 base, with 9 bases of the junction left unmatched. Germline V lookup: CDR1 MDHEN, CDR2 SYDVKM. Here the CDR3 reads CASSSSRGDRNTEAFF. The CDR3 coding sequence is TGTGCCAGCAGTTCTTCCAGGGGGGACCGGAACACTGAAGCTTTCTTT.

The CDR3 is CSARDSRTSGGDNEQFF. The CDR3 DNA reads TGCAGTGCTAGAGATTCCCGGACTAGCGGGGGGGACAATGAGCAGTTCTTC. The gene calls are TRBV20-1 and TRBJ2-1; 15 bases align to TRBD2. The CDR3 length is 17 residues. With V trimmed by 0 bases and J by 5 bases, 5 bases remained unmatched. Germline assignment: CDR1 DFQATT and CDR2 SNEGSKA (reference sequence).

Judged by abundance, this clonotype is medium-sized. The chain combines TRBV5-6 with TRBJ1-1, with a tentative D call TRBD1 (5 bases). The CDR3 has 15 amino acids. CDR1 and CDR2 from the germline V gene are SGHDT and YYEEEE. The V end was cut by 0 bases, the J end by 1 base, with 10 bases between. The CDR3 region is CASSLGGRPNTEAFF. CDR3 sequence (DNA): TGTGCCAGCAGCTTGGGGGGCCGCCCGAACACTGAAGCTTTCTTT. The variable domain in full, with the rest retrieved from reference TRBV5-6 and TRBJ1-1, is DAGVTQSPTHLIKTRGQQVTLRCSPKSGHDTVSWYQQALGQGPQFIFQYYEEEERQRGNFPDRFSGHQFPNYSSELNVNALLLGDSALYLCASSLGGRPNTEAFFGQGTRLTVV.

The V call is TRBV19, the J call TRBJ1-5; 9 bases agree with TRBD1. The length of the CDR3 is 13 residues. Germline CDR1 reads LNHDA; CDR2 reads SQIVND (reference sequence). V gave up 7 bases and J gave up 6 bases; unmatched junction bases: 4. In DNA form, the CDR3 reads TGTGCCAGTAACCCGGACAGGGGTCAGCCCCAGCATTTT. It translates to CASNPDRGQPQHF.

Relative to its sample, this clonotype is medium-sized. V gene TRBV19 combines with J gene TRBJ1-1, with 8 bases aligning to TRBD1. From germline, CDR1 is LNHDA and CDR2 SQIVND (reference sequence). This CDR3 spans 13 amino acids. After removal of 5 bases from V and 4 bases from J, the junction contained 3 bases not matched to a gene. The CDR3 here is CASSDTGGTEAFF. CDR3 coding DNA: TGTGCCAGTAGTGACACAGGGGGCACTGAAGCTTTCTTT.

This clonotype has ten or more counts. The chain joins TRBV18 to TRBJ2-7; D ambiguous. Germline lookup yields CDR1 KGHSH and CDR2 LQKENI. This CDR3 has 12 amino acids. V was trimmed by 6 bases and J by 5 bases, leaving 11 bases between them. The CDR3 loop is CASSPTGDEQYF. The CDR3 DNA is TGTGCCAGCTCCCCGACTGGGGACGAGCAGTACTTC.

This clonotype was observed once. CDR3 residues: CASSVDSAGGYEQYF. DNA of the CDR3: TGTGCCAGCAGCGTTGACTCAGCGGGGGGGTACGAGCAGTACTTC. J is TRBJ2-7 and V is TRBV9; 10 positions agree with TRBD2. Germline CDR1 reads SGDLS; CDR2 reads YYNGEE. The CDR3 sequence is 15 residues long. Losses at the gene ends were 2 bases for V and 4 bases for J; bases not matched to a gene: 6.

In its sample, this clonotype ranks as medium-sized. The V gene is TRBV16, the J gene TRBJ2-7; 8 bases map to TRBD1. The length of the CDR3 is 15 residues. From germline, CDR1 is KGHSY and CDR2 FQNENV. The V and J ends lost 5 bases and 1 base, in that order; junction bases with no gene match: 7. DNA for the CDR3: TGTGCCAGCAGCAACCGGGACAGGCCTTCCTACGAGCAGTACTTC. Its protein is CASSNRDRPSYEQYF.

V and J are TRBV29-1 and TRBJ1-2; D perhaps matches TRBD1 (5 bases). There are 13 residues in the CDR3. V dropped 2 bases and J dropped 5 bases, with 12 bases sitting between them. CDR1 is SQVTM and CDR2 is ANQGSEA in the germline V gene. The CDR3 here is CSVEIDSHYGYTF. The CDR3 DNA follows: TGCAGCGTTGAAATAGACAGCCATTATGGCTACACCTTC.

This clonotype is medium-sized in the sample. V usage is TRBV10-3 and J usage is TRBJ2-4; TRBD2 might be the D (7 bases). Germline loops: CDR1 ENHRY, CDR2 SYGVKD. The CDR3 is made up of 15 amino acids. V lost 0 bases and J 6 bases, leaving 12 bases between the germline ends. The CDR3 DNA sequence: TGTGCCATCAGTGAGTCGAACAGGGAGGGAAACATTCAGTACTTC. Translating gives CAISESNREGNIQYF.

This clonotype was counted at least ten times. The chain is built from TRBV19 and TRBJ1-6; D is unclear. The CDR3 spans 15 residues. CDR1 is LNHDA, CDR2 SQIVND, per germline (reference sequence). Trimming removed 6 bases from V and 0 bases from J, with 9 bases in between. CDR3 region: CASSSLSSYNSPLHF. The CDR3 bases are TGTGCCAGTAGCAGCTTGAGCTCCTATAATTCACCCCTCCACTTT.

By proportion, this clonotype is medium-sized. This sequence joins TRBV27 and TRBJ2-1, with a tentative D call TRBD1 (6 bases). This CDR3 is 12 amino acids long. Per the germline V gene, CDR1 is MNHEY and CDR2 is SMNVEV (reference sequence). Trimming took off 6 bases at V and 3 bases at J, with 6 bases between the two ends. CDR3 in amino acids: CASRDSYNEQFF. In nucleotides, the CDR3 is TGTGCCAGCAGGGACAGCTACAATGAGCAGTTCTTC.

A few counts support this clonotype. This sequence joins TRBV7-9 and TRBJ1-5; the D gene is possibly TRBD1 (5 bases). Trimming pared 5 bases from V and 6 bases from J, leaving 11 bases between. This CDR3 has 13 residues. Germline CDR1 SEHNR, CDR2 FQNEAQ (reference sequence). The CDR3 DNA reads TGTGCCAGCAGCGTAGGGGTGTCTCAGCCCCAGCATTTT. It translates to CASSVGVSQPQHF.

The gene calls are TRBV18 and TRBJ1-3; no firm D call. Germline values: CDR1 KGHSH, CDR2 LQKENI. V was trimmed by 3 bases and J by 2 bases, leaving 5 bases between them. This CDR3 spans 13 amino acids. The CDR3 nucleotides read TGTGCCAGCTCACCCGGGGCTGGAAACACCATATATTTT. Protein: CASSPGAGNTIYF.

Many counts were recorded for this clonotype. The CDR3 nucleotides are TGTGCCAGTAGTACGGGACAGGAGGTGCGTCAGCCCCAGCATTTT. Translated: CASSTGQEVRQPQHF. V is TRBV19 and J is TRBJ1-5; 8 bases line up with TRBD1. Germline V CDR1 and CDR2: LNHDA, SQIVND (reference sequence). V shed 4 bases, J shed 6 bases, and the junction held 8 bases outside the gene matches. This CDR3 is 15 amino acids long.

The chain is built from TRBV28 and TRBJ1-2; tentative D call: TRBD1 (5 bases). The V end lost 3 bases, the J end lost 3 bases, and 11 bases lay between the germline ends. There are 14 residues in the CDR3. Germline CDR1 MDHEN, CDR2 SYDVKM. The CDR3 coding sequence is TGTGCCAGCAGTTTGGCCGACAGCTACTATGGCTACACCTTC. This gives the protein CASSLADSYYGYTF.

This clonotype was counted many times. The rearrangement uses TRBV28 and TRBJ2-1, with no clear D. The germline gives CDR1 MDHEN, CDR2 SYDVKM. The germline V and J ends were trimmed by 5 bases and 8 bases, with 10 bases remaining between them. The CDR3 consists of 12 residues. The CDR3 DNA reads TGTGCCAGCAGTCCCCAGACGGATGAGCAGTTCTTC. This codes for CASSPQTDEQFF.

This chain links TRBV28 with TRBJ2-1; TRBD1 matches 8 bases. Germline values: CDR1 MDHEN, CDR2 SYDVKM. The ends lost 1 base at V and 8 bases at J; junction bases unmatched: 10. The CDR3 has 16 amino acids. The CDR3 here is CASSLSGTGRGDEQFF. The CDR3 DNA is TGTGCCAGCAGTTTATCGGGGACAGGCCGAGGAGATGAGCAGTTCTTC.

The gene calls are TRBV11-2 and TRBJ1-3; 8 nucleotides match TRBD1. The CDR3 contains 16 residues. Germline CDR1 SGHAT, CDR2 FQNNGV. Germline trimming cut 5 bases from V and 4 bases from J; bases unmatched to any gene: 10. As DNA, the CDR3 is TGTGCCAGCAGCCCTGCGGGGGGGACAGGCGGAAACACCATATATTTT. Protein: CASSPAGGTGGNTIYF.

This clonotype was found a few times. The chain links TRBV28 to TRBJ1-5; possible D gene TRBD1, 5 bases. V lost 3 bases and J 2 bases, leaving 14 bases between the germline ends. Germline V lookup: CDR1 MDHEN, CDR2 SYDVKM. The CDR3 runs 16 residues. CDR3 residues: CASSLLGEGGNQPQHF. CDR3 in DNA: TGTGCCAGCAGTTTGCTGGGGGAGGGAGGCAATCAGCCCCAGCATTTT.

Concerning this clonotype: A clone one base away is much larger, so this may be a read error. The rearrangement links TRBV6-6 to TRBJ2-7; D not certain. V lost 4 bases, J lost 6 bases, and 10 bases lay in between. The CDR3 loop spans 12 amino acids. Germline assignment: CDR1 MNHNY and CDR2 SVGAGI (reference sequence). DNA of the CDR3: TGTGCCAGCAGTTCCGAGCATTCCGAGCAGTACTTC. This encodes CASSSEHSEQYF.

Details on this clonotype: A read error may explain this, as a much larger clone is one base away. This sequence joins TRBV6-2 or TRBV6-3 and TRBJ2-7, with D possibly TRBD2 on 5 matching bases. The germline gives CDR1 MNHEY, CDR2 SVGEGT. The V and J ends lost 6 bases and 4 bases respectively, with 16 bases between them. This CDR3 contains 14 residues. DNA of the CDR3: TGTGCCAGCAGCCAGGATGCCGGGAATTACGAGCAGTACTTC. This codes for CASSQDAGNYEQYF.

This clonotype was seen a few times. This rearrangement joins TRBV28 to TRBJ1-5; 9 positions match TRBD1. From germline, CDR1 is MDHEN and CDR2 SYDVKM. This CDR3 region has 15 residues. The ends lost 6 bases at V and 6 bases at J; junction bases unmatched: 9. The CDR3 spells CASRGDRARTQPQHF. Written as DNA, the CDR3 is TGTGCCAGCAGAGGGGACAGGGCAAGGACTCAGCCCCAGCATTTT.

This clonotype was seen a few times. The chain is built from TRBV20-1 and TRBJ2-7; 7 bases map to TRBD1. This CDR3 spans 12 amino acids. Germline CDR1 and CDR2: DFQATT and SNEGSKA (reference sequence). The V gene end was trimmed by 3 bases and the J gene end by 6 bases; junction bases not matched to a gene: 5. The CDR3 region has the DNA TGCAGTGCTAGGGGGACAGTTGCCGAGCAGTACTTC. Its protein product is CSARGTVAEQYF.

The count of this clonotype is one. Possible read error: a much larger clone is one base away. The V call is TRBV6-5, the J call TRBJ1-2, with D possibly matching TRBD1 (6 bases). Germline CDR1 reads MNHEY; CDR2 reads SVGAGI. V dropped 6 bases and J dropped 4 bases, with 15 bases sitting between them. The CDR3 has 14 amino acids. The CDR3 spells CASRTGQLTYGYTF. CDR3 DNA sequence: TGTGCCAGCAGGACAGGACAGTTGACCTATGGCTACACCTTC.

This clonotype has just a few counts. V usage is TRBV6-5 and J usage is TRBJ1-1; 9 bases line up with TRBD1. CDR1 is MNHEY and CDR2 is SVGAGI in the germline V gene. J was trimmed by 5 bases and V by 5 bases; bases with no gene match: 6. The CDR3 runs 14 residues. CDR3 coding DNA: TGTGCCAGCAGTCCCGGGACAGGGCGGACTGAAGCTTTCTTT. Its protein product is CASSPGTGRTEAFF.